This is a list of T cell receptor beta chains from one sample in a study of T-cell memory formation after mild COVID-19. Via MiXCR, TCRdb re-called the 5' RACE reads, giving one row per CDR3 protein. The sample has around 300,000 distinct CDR3 sequences; around 15% are singletons. Material: PBMCs or a T cell subset sorted from them (not recorded which). The origin of the receptors is a man younger than 35 who had mild COVID-19 (a few samples of this study predate the infection). Cell type and time point are not known. Each CDR3 is given with its conserved first and last residue. The D gene is left open where the match is weak. Only part of the rows carry a size: once, few, many, or a class if the clone is expanded.

D,J,V,size,DNA,CDR3
TRBD1,TRBJ2-2,TRBV5-1,.,TGCGCCAGCCACCCCTTGAGGGACAGGGTTATTGGGACCGCGAACACCGGGGAGCTGTTTTTT,CASHPLRDRVIGTANTGELFF
.,TRBJ2-1,TRBV9,few,TGTGCCAGCAGCGTAGAGGCAATCGGGTGGGGCAATGAGCAGTTCTTC,CASSVEAIGWGNEQFF
.,TRBJ1-1,TRBV20-1,.,TGCAGTGCTCCTCCAGGGAAGGTGAACACTGAAGCTTTCTTT,CSAPPGKVNTEAFF
.,TRBJ2-7,TRBV4-1,many,TGCGCCAGCAGCCAACTAGGGGGACCCTACGAGCAGTACTTC,CASSQLGGPYEQYF
TRBD1,TRBJ1-3,TRBV6-1,.,TGTGCCAGCAGAGAGGGGACAGGGGGCTCTGGAAACACCATATATTTT,CASREGTGGSGNTIYF
.,TRBJ1-1,TRBV29-1,.,TGCAGCGTTGCTCGGACGAACACTGAAGCTTTCTTT,CSVARTNTEAFF
.,TRBJ1-4,TRBV4-1,.,TGCGCCAGCAGCCACCCCTTAGGGACCGAAGGAAGAAAACTGTTTTTT,CASSHPLGTEGRKLFF
TRBD1,TRBJ1-2,TRBV29-1,few,TGCAGCGTGGAGGACAGGAACTATGGCTACACCTTC,CSVEDRNYGYTF
TRBD1,TRBJ2-1,TRBV12-3/TRBV12-4,few,TGTGCCAGCACCATCGGACAGGGTCACTACAATGAGCAGTTCTTC,CASTIGQGHYNEQFF
.,TRBJ1-5,TRBV18,few,TGTGCCAGCTCCCCTCCGTCTGGGCCGTCTAGCAATCAGCCCCAGCATTTT,CASSPPSGPSSNQPQHF
.,TRBJ1-1,TRBV7-9,many,TGTGCCAGCAGCTTAGATGGTACTGAAGCTTTCTTT,CASSLDGTEAFF
TRBD1,TRBJ2-7,TRBV20-1,few,TGCAGTGCTAGAGTCCCGGGGACAGTGTACTACGAGCATTACTTC,CSARVPGTVYYEHYF
.,TRBJ1-1,TRBV4-3,.,TGCGCCAGCAGCCTAAACCATGGGGGGATAGCTTTCTTT,CASSLNHGGIAFF
TRBD1,TRBJ2-3,TRBV19,.,TGTGCCAGTAGTCCCTGGGACAGGGGAGAAGATACGCAGTATTTT,CASSPWDRGEDTQYF
.,TRBJ1-5,TRBV2,few,TGTGCCAGCAGTTTGCCAGAAGGCAATCAGCCCCAGCATTTT,CASSLPEGNQPQHF
TRBD1,TRBJ2-2,TRBV6-2/TRBV6-3,.,TGTGCCAGCGAGGATCAGGGGGACGGGGAGCTGTTTTTT,CASEDQGDGELFF
.,TRBJ2-7,TRBV7-2,.,TGTGCCAGCAGCTTACAAAGGGGGGTGATCTACGAGCAGTACTTC,CASSLQRGVIYEQYF
.,TRBJ1-5,TRBV7-2,few,TGTGCCAGCGCCGGGCCCCGGGGGGGCAATCAGCCCCAGCATTTT,CASAGPRGGNQPQHF
.,TRBJ1-2,TRBV12-3/TRBV12-4,few,TGTGCCAGCAGCTCAAGGTCGTGGGGTGGCTACACCTTC,CASSSRSWGGYTF
.,TRBJ1-5,TRBV5-1,.,TGCGCCAGCAGCGCCAGGGTGGGTCAGCCCCAGCATTTT,CASSARVGQPQHF
TRBD1,TRBJ1-5,TRBV6-6,few,TGTGCCAGCAGTTACCCCTGGGACAGGGCCTATAGCAATCAGCCCCAGCATTTT,CASSYPWDRAYSNQPQHF
TRBD2,TRBJ2-7,TRBV4-3,few,TGCGCCAGCAGCCAAGTAGCTAGCGGTTACTCCTACGAGCAGTACTTC,CASSQVASGYSYEQYF
.,TRBJ1-1,TRBV20-1,once,TGCAGTGCTAGAAGGGGTGACACTGAAGCTTTCTTT,CSARRGDTEAFF
.,TRBJ2-2,TRBV4-3,few,TGCGCCAGCAGCCAGACGTCCGGGGGTCAGAACACCGGGGAGCTGTTTTTT,CASSQTSGGQNTGELFF